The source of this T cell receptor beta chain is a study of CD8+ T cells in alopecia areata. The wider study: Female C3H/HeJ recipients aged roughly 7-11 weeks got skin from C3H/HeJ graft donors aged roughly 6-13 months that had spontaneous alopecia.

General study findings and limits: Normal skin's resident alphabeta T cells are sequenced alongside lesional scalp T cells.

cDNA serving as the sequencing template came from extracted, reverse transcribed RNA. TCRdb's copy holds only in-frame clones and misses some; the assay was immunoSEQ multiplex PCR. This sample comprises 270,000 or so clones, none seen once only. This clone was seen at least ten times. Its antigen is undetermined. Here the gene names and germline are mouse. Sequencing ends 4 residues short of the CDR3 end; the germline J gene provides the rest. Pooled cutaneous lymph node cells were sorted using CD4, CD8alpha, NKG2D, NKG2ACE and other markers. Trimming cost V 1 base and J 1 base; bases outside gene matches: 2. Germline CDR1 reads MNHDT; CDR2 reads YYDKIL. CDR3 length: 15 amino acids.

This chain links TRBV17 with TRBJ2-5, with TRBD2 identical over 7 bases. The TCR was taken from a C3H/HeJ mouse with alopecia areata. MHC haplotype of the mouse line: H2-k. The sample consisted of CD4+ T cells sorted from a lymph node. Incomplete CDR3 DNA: TGTGCTAGCAGTAGAGCCTGGGGGTACCAAGAC. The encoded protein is CASSRAWGYQD. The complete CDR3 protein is CASSRAWGYQDTQYF.